These T cell receptor beta chains were read from a single sample in a study of cytomegalovirus exposure and HLA in healthy donors. Some clones are missing from TCRdb's copy, which holds only in-frame ones; the method was immunoSEQ multiplex PCR. This sample's table has approximately 140,000 clones. The specimen was PBMCs. Source of these receptors: a woman aged 40 to 49 in good health and CMV-seronegative. The CDR3 runs from the conserved cysteine through the conserved F or W. The order of the fields is V gene, D gene, J gene, CDR3 DNA, CDR3 protein. The D gene is left open where the match is weak.

TRBV7-3	NA	TRBJ2-3	TGTGCCAGCAGCTTATTAGGAGGGGCTGACTCCGGAGATACGCAGTATTTT	CASSLLGGADSGDTQYF
TRBV9	TRBD2	TRBJ2-7	TGTGCCAGCAGCTCACCCGGGGGGGGATCCGAGCAGTACTTC	CASSSPGGGSEQYF
TRBV6-6	NA	TRBJ1-1	TGTGCCAGCAGTTTCGGTGGTGGAGCTTTCTTT	CASSFGGGAFF
TRBV2	TRBD1	TRBJ1-5	TGTGCCAGCAGTGGGGACAGGGGGTTCAATCAGCCCCAGCATTTT	CASSGDRGFNQPQHF
TRBV7-3	TRBD2	TRBJ2-7	TGTGCCAGCAGCTTCTCCCCCAGCGGGGGGGCGTCGTGCGAGCAGTACTTC	CASSFSPSGGASCEQYF
TRBV6-6	NA	TRBJ1-6	TGTGCCAGCTCCAAGGCGGCAGACTATAATTCACCCCTCCACTTT	CASSKAADYNSPLHF
TRBV7-2	TRBD2	TRBJ2-3	TGTGCCAGTAACACGGGGGGGGAGGATACGCAGTATTTT	CASNTGGEDTQYF
TRBV5-6	NA	TRBJ1-5	TGTGCCAGCAGCGCCGGTGCGGGTCTGTATCAGCCCCAGCATTTT	CASSAGAGLYQPQHF
TRBV2	NA	TRBJ1-5	TGTGCCAGCGACTGGACAGAAGGTCAGCCCCAGCATTTT	CASDWTEGQPQHF
TRBV9	NA	TRBJ1-6	TGTGCCAGCAGCGTAGCTAGCGAATCACCCCTCCACTTT	CASSVASESPLHF
TRBV7-2	TRBD2	TRBJ2-1	TGTGCCAGCAGCTTAGACTGGCGGGGGGATGAGCAGTTCTTC	CASSLDWRGDEQFF
TRBV9	NA	TRBJ2-1	TGTGCCAGCAGCGTAGACCCACAAAACAATGAGCAGTTCTTC	CASSVDPQNNEQFF
TRBV5-3	NA	TRBJ2-5	TGTGCCACCACCCGGACGGAGGATATCCAAGAGACCCAGTACTTC	CATTRTEDIQETQYF
TRBV12-1	NA	TRBJ2-5	TGTGCCAGCAGCTTTGTGGGGACAGGGCAAGAGACCCAGTACTTC	CASSFVGTGQETQYF
TRBV27	NA	TRBJ2-7	TGTGCCAGCAGTTTCAACTACGAGCAGTACTTC	CASSFNYEQYF
TRBV5-5	TRBD1	TRBJ1-2	TGTGCCAGCACAGATCGGACAGGGGTGGACTACACCTTC	CASTDRTGVDYTF
TRBV7-2	TRBD1	TRBJ2-7	TGTGCCAGCAGCACCGGGACAGGGTACTACGAGCAGTACTTC	CASSTGTGYYEQYF
TRBV18	TRBD1	TRBJ1-1	TGTGCCAGCTCACCACAGCAGGGGGATACCGCTGAAGCTTTCTTT	CASSPQQGDTAEAFF